The 8 T cell receptor beta chains below all came from one sample that was sequenced in a study of blood T cell repertoires in COVID-19. The assay was immunoSEQ multiplex PCR, and TCRdb's table has in-frame clones only and misses some. The sample records some 140,000 clones, approximately 80% being singletons. Input material: peripheral blood. These receptors were taken from a woman aged 55 to 70 with COVID-19, enrolled during active disease.

J is TRBJ1-3 and V is TRBV5-1, with 7 nucleotides matching TRBD1. The trim removed 4 bases at V and 9 bases at J, leaving 10 bases unmatched. The CDR3 is made up of 14 amino acids. Germline V gene data show CDR1 as SGHRS and CDR2 as YFSETQ. CDR3 residues: CASSPGQAYSTIYF. The CDR3 DNA follows: TGCGCCAGCAGCCCTGGACAGGCTTATAGCACCATATATTTT.

CDR3 protein: CASSLGDMNTEAFF. The CDR3 DNA follows: TGTGCCAGCAGCTTGGGAGACATGAACACTGAAGCTTTCTTT. The rearrangement joins TRBV7-3 to TRBJ1-1; D ambiguous. In germline, CDR1 is SGHTA, CDR2 FQGTGA. The length of the CDR3 is 14 residues. V lost 3 bases to trimming and J lost 0 bases, with 8 bases between them.

This clone was seen only a few times. The chain has TRBV7-2 and TRBJ2-1; TRBD1 is a possible D gene (8 bases). Trimming removed 7 bases from V and 6 bases from J, with 13 bases in between. Germline lookup yields CDR1 SGHTA and CDR2 FQGNSA. This CDR3 region has 13 residues. In DNA form, the CDR3 reads TGTGCCAGCAACAGGGGGGGCCCCAATGAGCAGTTCTTC. This encodes CASNRGGPNEQFF.

Comment on this clone: The same CDR3 can be traced to other DNA sequences in this sample. As DNA, the CDR3 is TGTGCCAGCAGCGTAGGCGGTAGCAATCAGCCCCAGCATTTT. Translation: CASSVGGSNQPQHF. The gene calls are TRBV9 and TRBJ1-5; no reliable D call. The V and J ends lost 0 bases and 0 bases respectively, with 4 bases between them. The CDR3 is made up of 14 amino acids. CDR1 is SGDLS and CDR2 is YYNGEE in the germline V gene.

This clone showed up many times. V usage is TRBV27 and J usage is TRBJ1-3; perhaps TRBD1 as D (5 bases). CDR3 length: 14 amino acids. Trimming pared 7 bases from V and 0 bases from J, leaving 10 bases between. Germline V gene sequence: CDR1 MNHEY, CDR2 SMNVEV (reference sequence). CDR3 protein: CASMGTFSGNTIYF. The CDR3 nucleotides are TGTGCCAGCATGGGGACTTTCTCTGGAAACACCATATATTTT.

The rearrangement uses TRBV4-2 and TRBJ1-1, with D tentatively TRBD1 (5 bases). V was pared by 4 bases and J by 6 bases, with 9 bases between. CDR3 length: 12 amino acids. CDR1 is LGHNA, CDR2 YNFKEQ, per germline. The CDR3 sequence: CASSPGIPEAFF. The CDR3 DNA sequence: TGTGCCAGCAGCCCAGGGATCCCTGAAGCTTTCTTT.

The rearrangement joins TRBV11-1 to TRBJ1-5, with 9 bases that match TRBD1. V lost 5 bases to trimming and J lost 1 base; unmatched junction nucleotides: 3. Germline loops: CDR1 SGHAT, CDR2 FQDESV (reference sequence). This CDR3 contains 15 residues. The CDR3 here is CASSPGTGSNQPQHF. The CDR3 DNA reads TGTGCCAGCAGCCCCGGGACAGGGAGCAATCAGCCCCAGCATTTT.

In its sample, this clone was seen a few times. V is TRBV4-2 and J is TRBJ2-3; 8 bases are shared with TRBD2. In germline, CDR1 is LGHNA, CDR2 YNFKEQ. Trimming took 1 base from V and 0 from J; bases not matched to a gene: 3. This CDR3 contains 16 residues. CDR3 amino acids: CASSQGPSGSTDTQYF. The CDR3 nucleotides are TGTGCCAGCAGCCAAGGCCCTAGCGGGAGCACAGATACGCAGTATTTT.